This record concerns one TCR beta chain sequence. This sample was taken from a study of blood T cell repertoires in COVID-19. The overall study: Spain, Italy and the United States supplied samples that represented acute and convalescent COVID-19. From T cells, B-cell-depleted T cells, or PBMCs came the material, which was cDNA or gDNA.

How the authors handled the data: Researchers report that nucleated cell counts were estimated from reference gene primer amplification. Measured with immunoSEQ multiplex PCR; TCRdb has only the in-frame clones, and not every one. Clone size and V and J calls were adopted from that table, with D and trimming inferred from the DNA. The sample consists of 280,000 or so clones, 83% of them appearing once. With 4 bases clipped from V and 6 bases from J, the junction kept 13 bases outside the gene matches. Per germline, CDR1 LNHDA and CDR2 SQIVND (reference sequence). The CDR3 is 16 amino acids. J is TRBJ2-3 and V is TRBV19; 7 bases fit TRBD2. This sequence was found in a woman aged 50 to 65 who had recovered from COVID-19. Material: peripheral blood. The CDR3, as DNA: TGTGCCAGTAGTACCCCCGGGACTATCAGTTCGGATACGCAGTATTTT. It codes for CASSTPGTISSDTQYF.